This T cell receptor beta chain is drawn from a study of identical twins. Template switching added a universal primer site, and cDNA bore unique molecular identifiers. TCRdb recomputed calls from the 5' RACE reads with MiXCR, one row per CDR3 protein. The sample consists of about 150,000 distinct CDR3 sequences, approximately 3.5% of them appearing once. This clonotype has ten or more counts. What it binds is not known. Study-level results: With abundant cord blood beta clonotypes, insertions were fewer; memory repertoires showed no such pattern. For monozygotic twins, models underestimated out-of-frame TCR alpha sharing. For zero-insertion analyses, partial confounding could come from invariant MAIT and iNKT cells.

Germline V gives CDR1 SGHRS, CDR2 YFSETQ. The CDR3 spans 14 residues. V lost 0 bases and J lost 3, with 6 bases in between. The chain joins TRBV5-1 to TRBJ2-2; D is possibly TRBD2 (5 bases). The sequenced material came from memory T cells sorted from blood. The clonotype comes from a man between 18 and 29 years old in good health. DNA of the CDR3: TGCGCCAGCAGCTTGGGAGCGGACACCGGGGAGCTGTTTTTT. Encoded protein: CASSLGADTGELFF.